The next 13 T cell receptor beta chains were all read from a single sample in a study of radiotherapy plus CTLA-4 blockade in lung cancer. Measured with immunoSEQ multiplex PCR; TCRdb has only the in-frame clones, and not every one. The table includes about 64,000 clones, around 74% detected once. This sample comprised peripheral blood, obtained from a patient treated with radiotherapy plus ipilimumab. These receptors came from a human donor with non-small cell lung cancer whose response to radiotherapy plus ipilimumab could not be evaluated.

This CDR3 is CASSSQQGAGSPLHF. The CDR3 nucleotides read TGTGCCAGCAGCTCCCAACAGGGGGCAGGTTCACCCCTCCACTTT. The rearrangement uses TRBV7-9 and TRBJ1-6; TRBD1 matches at 9 bases. With 4 bases clipped from V and 9 bases from J, the junction kept 7 bases outside the gene matches. CDR3 length equals 15 residues. Germline V CDR1 and CDR2: SEHNR, FQNEAQ (reference sequence).

This clone occurred once. This chain joins TRBV5-4 and TRBJ2-3; 13 bases match TRBD2. Trimming cost V 0 bases and J 7 bases; bases outside gene matches: 5. Germline CDR1 and CDR2: SGHNT and YYREEE (reference sequence). The CDR3 totals 16 residues. The CDR3 is CASSLELAGGTNTQYF. As DNA, the CDR3 is TGTGCCAGCAGCTTGGAACTAGCGGGGGGGACAAATACGCAGTATTTT.

This clone was picked up a small number of times. The genes are TRBV5-8 and TRBJ1-6; D perhaps matches TRBD1 (6 bases). Germline V gene sequence: CDR1 SGHTS, CDR2 YDEGEE. The CDR3 length is 15 residues. The V end was cut by 0 bases, the J end by 9 bases, with 13 bases between. The CDR3 nucleotides read TGTGCCAGCAGCTTGGCCGGGGGCGGGGGTTCACCCCTCCACTTT. It codes for CASSLAGGGGSPLHF. Using reference TRBV5-8 and TRBJ1-6 for the parts outside the CDR3, the full variable domain is EAGVTQSPTHLIKTRGQQATLRCSPISGHTSVYWYQQALGLGLQFLLWYDEGEERNRGNFPPRFSGRQFPNYSSELNVNALELEDSALYLCASSLAGGGGSPLHFGNGTRLTVT.

This rearrangement joins TRBV30 to TRBJ1-2; 9 nucleotides line up with TRBD1. Germline trimming cut 0 bases from V and 4 bases from J; bases unmatched to any gene: 9. Germline CDR1 reads GTSNPN; CDR2 reads SVGIG (reference sequence). This CDR3 is built from 16 residues. CDR3 DNA sequence: TGTGCCTGGAGTGTATGGGACAGGGATTATCTCTATGGCTACACCTTC. Protein: CAWSVWDRDYLYGYTF.

This chain uses TRBV4-1 with TRBJ2-1; tentative D call: TRBD2 (6 bases). Germline CDR1 is MGHRA and CDR2 is YSYEKL. The CDR3 is made up of 16 amino acids. The germline V and J ends were trimmed by 4 bases and 2 bases, with 15 bases remaining between them. CDR3 region: CASSPGGGTTYNEQFF. As DNA, the CDR3 is TGCGCCAGCAGCCCCGGTGGCGGGACGACCTACAATGAGCAGTTCTTC.

This chain joins TRBV5-1 and TRBJ1-4, with TRBD1 identical over 8 bases. Germline-derived CDR1 and CDR2 are SGHRS and YFSETQ. CDR3 length: 15 residues. Unmatched junction bases numbered 10, after V lost 4 bases and J lost 8 bases. In DNA form, the CDR3 reads TGCGCCAGCAGCGGTTTGACAGGGGAAGGGGAAAAACTGTTTTTT. The encoded protein is CASSGLTGEGEKLFF.

This clone was detected once. This sample includes further DNA sequences coding for the same CDR3. The CDR3 here is CASLERGNQPQHF. In DNA form, the CDR3 reads TGTGCCAGCTTGGAACGGGGGAATCAGCCCCAGCATTTT. This chain joins TRBV6-6 and TRBJ1-5; TRBD1 might be the D (5 bases). The CDR3 covers 13 residues. V lost 8 bases and J 4 bases, leaving 12 bases between the germline ends. The germline V gene encodes CDR1 MNHNY and CDR2 SVGAGI (reference sequence).

This chain connects TRBV5-4 to TRBJ1-1; TRBD1 matches 10 bases. This CDR3 is 15 amino acids long. The V gene end was trimmed by 4 bases and the J gene end by 3 bases; junction bases not matched to a gene: 6. The germline V gene has CDR1 SGHNT and CDR2 YYREEE (reference sequence). The CDR3 region has the DNA TGTGCCAGCAGCCAGGGACAGGGGTGGGACACTGAAGCTTTCTTT. Encoded protein: CASSQGQGWDTEAFF.

V usage is TRBV4-1 and J usage is TRBJ1-2; 7 bases match TRBD1. J lost 7 bases, V lost 6 bases, and 8 bases had no gene match. The CDR3 runs 13 residues. CDR1 MGHRA and CDR2 YSYEKL come from the germline V gene. The CDR3 loop is CASRPTGEAGYTF. CDR3 nucleotide sequence: TGCGCCAGCAGACCTACAGGGGAGGCTGGCTACACCTTC.

This clone appeared a few times. This rearrangement joins TRBV10-3 to TRBJ2-3; 12 bases align to TRBD2. The CDR3 totals 13 residues. The germline gives CDR1 ENHRY, CDR2 SYGVKD. Germline trimming cut 8 bases from V and 6 bases from J; bases unmatched to any gene: 3. CDR3 in DNA: TGTGCCATCCTAGCGGGAGGGCCGGATACGCAGTATTTT. Translated: CAILAGGPDTQYF.

The CDR3 sequence: CASSEVSLGQLNSNQPQHF. The CDR3 DNA reads as TGTGCCAGCAGTGAAGTGAGTTTAGGACAGCTGAATAGCAATCAGCCCCAGCATTTT. The chain has TRBV2 and TRBJ1-5, with D perhaps TRBD1 (6 bases). The CDR3 is 19 amino acids. Germline CDR1 reads SNHLY; CDR2 reads FYNNEI. Trimming pared 1 base from V and 0 bases from J, leaving 19 bases between.

The chain links TRBV7-9 to TRBJ2-7; 8 bases are a match to TRBD1. This CDR3 comprises 18 residues. J was trimmed by 9 bases and V by 7 bases; bases with no gene match: 26. Germline assignment: CDR1 SEHNR and CDR2 FQNEAQ (reference sequence). The DNA for the CDR3 is TGTGCCAGCACCACCAAGAGTCCGGGACAGGTTGATCCCCCGGGGCAGTACTTC. Its translation is CASTTKSPGQVDPPGQYF.

V and J are TRBV7-3 and TRBJ2-7, with D perhaps TRBD2 (6 bases). Trimming stripped 2 bases from V and 1 base from J, with 12 bases between. This CDR3 region has 15 residues. Germline V gives CDR1 SGHTA, CDR2 FQGTGA. CDR3 nucleotide sequence: TGTGCCAGCAGCTTAGCCGCTAGCGTATCCTACGAGCAGTACTTC. Translated: CASSLAASVSYEQYF.